This is a list of T cell receptor beta chains from one sample in a study of blood T cell repertoires in COVID-19. Sequencing used immunoSEQ multiplex PCR; TCRdb keeps in-frame clones, though not all of them. The sample includes approximately 230,000 clones, 70% to 85% of them seen just once. Sequenced: PBMCs or T cells enriched from blood (not recorded which). The source of these receptors is a man aged 35 to 55 who had recovered from COVID-19. Each CDR3 is given with its conserved first and last residue. The D gene is left open where the match is weak. Rows give clone size only sometimes, using once, few, many, or a class for an expanded clone.

d_call	clone_size	v_call	j_call	cdr3_nt	cdr3_aa
TRBD1	NA	TRBV3-1/TRBV3-2	TRBJ2-2	TGTGCCAGCAGTTTGAGGGGGCCCGCCGGGGAGCTGTTTTTT	CASSLRGPAGELFF
TRBD1	NA	TRBV27	TRBJ1-2	TGTGCCAGCAGTTTGGGACAGGGATATGGCTACACCTTC	CASSLGQGYGYTF
NA	NA	TRBV7-3	TRBJ2-2	TGTGCCAGCAGCTTACAGCCTAGCCATAACACCGGGGAGCTGTTTTTT	CASSLQPSHNTGELFF
TRBD1	NA	TRBV7-3	TRBJ2-6	TGTGCCAGCAGCTCACGGGACAGGGGCTCTGGGGCCAACGTCCTGACTTTC	CASSSRDRGSGANVLTF
NA	NA	TRBV7-2	TRBJ1-1	TGTGCCAGCAGCTTAGGCGGCATCCAGAACACTGAAGCTTTCTTT	CASSLGGIQNTEAFF
TRBD1	NA	TRBV27	TRBJ1-5	TGTGCCAGCAGTTCCTCCAGGGGGCAGCCCCAGCATTTT	CASSSSRGQPQHF
TRBD1	once	TRBV27	TRBJ2-7	TGTGCCAGCGGGGACAGGGGGAACGAGCAGTACTTC	CASGDRGNEQYF
NA	NA	TRBV7-2	TRBJ1-3	TGTGCCAGCGGAACGGGCTCTGGAAACACCATATATTTT	CASGTGSGNTIYF
NA	NA	TRBV11-2	TRBJ2-3	TGTGCCAGCAGCTTCTCAGGGTCAGATACGCAGTATTTT	CASSFSGSDTQYF
NA	few	TRBV7-9	TRBJ1-2	TGTGCCAGCAGCGAAGCGGGGGGCGGTTATGGCTACACCTTC	CASSEAGGGYGYTF
NA	NA	TRBV21-1	TRBJ1-3	TGTGCCAGCAGCAAATCCGGACAGGGCTCCTCTGGAAACACCATATATTTT	CASSKSGQGSSGNTIYF
NA	NA	TRBV5-8	TRBJ1-6	TGTGCCAGCAGCTTGGGGGGCCGCTCAGTACCGGCCCTCCACTTT	CASSLGGRSVPALHF
NA	few	TRBV9	TRBJ1-1	TGTGCCAGCAGCCTCGGGTGGCACTTGAACACTGAAGCTTTCTTT	CASSLGWHLNTEAFF
NA	NA	TRBV5-1	TRBJ2-1	TGCGCCAGCAGCTTGGTCGGGGTTGGCGAGCAGTTCTTC	CASSLVGVGEQFF
NA	few	TRBV24-1	TRBJ2-7	TGTGCCACCAGTGACAGCGGGCAGGGGGATATCTACGAGCAGTACTTC	CATSDSGQGDIYEQYF
TRBD1	NA	TRBV6-5	TRBJ1-1	TGTGCCAGCAGTCGGACAGGTTGGGACACTGAAGCTTTCTTT	CASSRTGWDTEAFF
NA	NA	TRBV5-1	TRBJ2-2	TGCGCCAGCAGCGTTTCGACAGGGAACACCGGGGAGCTGTTTTTT	CASSVSTGNTGELFF
NA	once	TRBV6-6	TRBJ1-5	TGTGCCAGCAGCCTACCTAGCAATCAGCCCCAGCATTTT	CASSLPSNQPQHF
NA	NA	TRBV19	TRBJ1-1	TGTGCCAGTAGTCCGAGGACCGGGGGACTTGAAGCTTTCTTT	CASSPRTGGLEAFF
TRBD2	NA	TRBV19	TRBJ2-7	TGTGCCAGTAGCCTCGGACTAGCGGGAGTTGTCGAGCAGTACTTC	CASSLGLAGVVEQYF
NA	NA	TRBV5-1	TRBJ1-2	TGCGCCAGCAGTACGACAAGAGCGGGGGACTACACCTTC	CASSTTRAGDYTF
NA	few	TRBV6-5	TRBJ2-2	TGTGCCAGCAGTTACGCCCAGGGTGTCACCGGGGAGCTGTTTTTT	CASSYAQGVTGELFF
TRBD1	NA	TRBV30	TRBJ1-6	TGTGCCTGGAGTGAATGGACAGGGAGCTCACCCCTCCACTTT	CAWSEWTGSSPLHF
NA	NA	TRBV5-6	TRBJ1-5	TGTGCCAGCAGCTTCCGGGGTTTTAGTAATCAGCCCCAGCATTTT	CASSFRGFSNQPQHF
NA	NA	TRBV27	TRBJ2-3	TGTGCCAGCAGTTTTTACGGAGGGGTCTTTACAGATACGCAGTATTTT	CASSFYGGVFTDTQYF
TRBD1	NA	TRBV3-1/TRBV3-2	TRBJ2-7	TGTGCCAGCAGCCACGGATCCGGGACAGGGGGTTTCTACGAGCAGTACTTC	CASSHGSGTGGFYEQYF
TRBD1	NA	TRBV19	TRBJ1-2	TGTGCCAGTAGCGGGGGACAGGGATACTATGGCTACACCTTC	CASSGGQGYYGYTF
NA	NA	TRBV18	TRBJ1-5	TGTGCCAGCTCACCGCTCACAGGGCAGCCCCAGCATTTT	CASSPLTGQPQHF
NA	NA	TRBV28	TRBJ2-1	TGTGCCAGCAGTTTAGGGGCGAATGAGCAGTTCTTC	CASSLGANEQFF
NA	NA	TRBV29-1	TRBJ2-5	TGCAGCCCCCGTGTGGGGCCCACGGGAGAGACCCAGTACTTC	CSPRVGPTGETQYF
NA	NA	TRBV7-7	TRBJ2-2	TGTGCCAGCAGCGTTCAGGGTGCCGGGGAGCTGTTTTTT	CASSVQGAGELFF
TRBD1	NA	TRBV12-3/TRBV12-4	TRBJ1-5	TGTGCCAGCAGTGACAGGGGGCATCAGCCCCAGCATTTT	CASSDRGHQPQHF
NA	NA	TRBV5-1	TRBJ2-2	TGCGCCAGCAGCCAAAACAGGGATAACACCGGGGAGCTGTTTTTT	CASSQNRDNTGELFF
NA	NA	TRBV6-5	TRBJ1-5	TGTGCCAGCAGTAAAACAGGGATGGGCAATCAGCCCCAGCATTTT	CASSKTGMGNQPQHF
TRBD1	few	TRBV5-8	TRBJ1-1	TGTGCCAGCAGCTTGTCCGGGACAGGGGTAGGTGAAGCTTTCTTT	CASSLSGTGVGEAFF
NA	NA	TRBV18	TRBJ2-5	TGTGCCAGCTCACCCGGAGCGGTCCAAGAGACCCAGTACTTC	CASSPGAVQETQYF
NA	many	TRBV28	TRBJ2-2	TGTGCCAGCAGTTTATACAGGTCTAAGAACACCGGGGAGCTGTTTTTT	CASSLYRSKNTGELFF
NA	NA	TRBV7-2	TRBJ1-3	TGTGCCAGCAGCTCCTTTACAGGGATATTTATTGGAAACACCATATATTTT	CASSSFTGIFIGNTIYF
NA	NA	TRBV22-1	TRBJ1-4	TGTCCTGGGAGCTCCATCAGGGGAGACGAAAAACTGTTTTTT	CPGSSIRGDEKLFF
NA	few	TRBV7-2	TRBJ2-7	TGTGCCAGCAGCTTAACCGTAGCGACCTACGAGCAGTACTTC	CASSLTVATYEQYF
NA	NA	TRBV18	TRBJ2-1	TGTGCCAGCTCGACATACAATGAGCAGTTCTTC	CASSTYNEQFF
NA	few	TRBV7-8	TRBJ1-2	TGTGCCAGCAGCTTATTCGTGTACAGGGCTAACTATGGCTACACCTTC	CASSLFVYRANYGYTF
TRBD2	NA	TRBV10-3	TRBJ2-1	TGTGCCATCAGTGACACCGCTCTAGCGGGGGGGCCCCTTGGGGTCAATGAGCAGTTCTTC	CAISDTALAGGPLGVNEQFF
TRBD1	NA	TRBV28	TRBJ1-2	TGTGCCTACCTACCGACAGGGGGCTATGGCTACACCTTC	CAYLPTGGYGYTF
NA	NA	TRBV7-3	TRBJ2-1	TGTGCCAGCAGCTTAACAGGGACTGCCTACAATGAGCAGTTCTTC	CASSLTGTAYNEQFF
NA	NA	TRBV5-6	TRBJ2-5	TGTGCCAGCAGCTTGAAACAACAAGAGACCCAGTACTTC	CASSLKQQETQYF
NA	NA	TRBV4-2	TRBJ1-2	TGTGCCAGCAGCCAAGAGGAGTCCGCTCCTAACTATGGCTACACCTTC	CASSQEESAPNYGYTF
NA	NA	TRBV5-4	TRBJ2-3	TGTGCCAGCAGCTTGGGCGGACATATAATCACAGATACGCAGTATTTT	CASSLGGHIITDTQYF